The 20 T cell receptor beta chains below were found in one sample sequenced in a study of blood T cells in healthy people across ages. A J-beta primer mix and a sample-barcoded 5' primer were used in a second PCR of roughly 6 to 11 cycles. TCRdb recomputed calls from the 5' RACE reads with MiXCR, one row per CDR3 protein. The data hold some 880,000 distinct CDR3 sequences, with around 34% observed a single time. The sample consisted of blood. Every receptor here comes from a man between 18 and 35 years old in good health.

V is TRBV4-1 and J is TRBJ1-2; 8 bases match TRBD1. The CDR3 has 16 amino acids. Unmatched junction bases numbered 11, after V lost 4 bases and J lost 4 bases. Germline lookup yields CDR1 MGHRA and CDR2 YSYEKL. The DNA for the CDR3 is TGCGCCAGCAGCCCTAAGTTGGACAGGGCTCCCTATGGCTACACCTTC. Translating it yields CASSPKLDRAPYGYTF.

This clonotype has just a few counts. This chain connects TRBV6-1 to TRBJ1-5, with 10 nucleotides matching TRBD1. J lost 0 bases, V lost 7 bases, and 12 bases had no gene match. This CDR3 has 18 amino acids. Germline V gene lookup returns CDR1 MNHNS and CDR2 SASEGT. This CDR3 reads CASTAGRDRGYSNQPQHF. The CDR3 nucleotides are TGTGCCAGCACCGCGGGCAGGGACAGGGGATATAGCAATCAGCCCCAGCATTTT.

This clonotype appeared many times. CDR3 loop: CASSARTDNYGYTF. For the CDR3, the DNA is TGTGCCAGCAGCGCCCGGACGGATAACTATGGCTACACCTTC. The V and J genes are TRBV9 and TRBJ1-2; D unclear. V was cut by 3 bases and J by 1 base, with 10 bases left in between. The CDR3 extends over 14 amino acids. In germline, CDR1 is SGDLS, CDR2 YYNGEE.

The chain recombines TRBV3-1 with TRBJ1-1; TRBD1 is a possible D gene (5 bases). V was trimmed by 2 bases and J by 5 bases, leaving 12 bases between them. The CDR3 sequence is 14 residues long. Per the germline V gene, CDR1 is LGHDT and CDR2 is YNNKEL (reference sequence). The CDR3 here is CASSQRIGETEAFF. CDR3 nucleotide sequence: TGTGCCAGCAGCCAAAGGATAGGGGAAACTGAAGCTTTCTTT.

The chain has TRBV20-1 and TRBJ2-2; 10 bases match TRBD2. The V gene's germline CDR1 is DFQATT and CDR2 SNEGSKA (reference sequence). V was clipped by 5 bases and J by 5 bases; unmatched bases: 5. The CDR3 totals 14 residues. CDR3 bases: TGCAGTGCTTATAGCGGGGGGATGACCGGGGAGCTGTTTTTT. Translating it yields CSAYSGGMTGELFF.

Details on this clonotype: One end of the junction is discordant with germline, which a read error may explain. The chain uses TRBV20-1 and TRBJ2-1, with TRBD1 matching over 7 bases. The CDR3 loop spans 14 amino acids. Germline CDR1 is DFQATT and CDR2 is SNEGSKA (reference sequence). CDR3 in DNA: TGCAGTGCTCCGAAGACAGGGCCGAACAATGAGCGGTTCTTC. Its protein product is CSAPKTGPNNERFF.

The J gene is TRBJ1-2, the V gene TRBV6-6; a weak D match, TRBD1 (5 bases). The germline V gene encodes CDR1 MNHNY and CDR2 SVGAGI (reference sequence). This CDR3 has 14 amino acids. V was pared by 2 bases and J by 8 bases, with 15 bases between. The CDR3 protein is CASSYQGPPEGYTF. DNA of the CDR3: TGTGCCAGCAGTTACCAGGGTCCTCCAGAGGGCTACACCTTC.

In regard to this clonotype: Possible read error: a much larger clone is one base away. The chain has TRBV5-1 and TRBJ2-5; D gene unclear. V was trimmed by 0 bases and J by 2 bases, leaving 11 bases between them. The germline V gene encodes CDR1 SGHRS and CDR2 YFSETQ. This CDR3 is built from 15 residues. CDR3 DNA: TGCGCCAGCAGCTTGGCCTTGGCGGAGCAAGAGACCCAGTACTTC. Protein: CASSLALAEQETQYF.

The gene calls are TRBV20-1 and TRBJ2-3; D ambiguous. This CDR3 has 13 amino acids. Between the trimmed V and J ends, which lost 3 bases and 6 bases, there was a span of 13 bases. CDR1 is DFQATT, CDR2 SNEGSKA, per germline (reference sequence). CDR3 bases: TGCAGTGCTAGCGCGCCCCCGCAGGATACGCAGTATTTT. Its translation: CSASAPPQDTQYF.

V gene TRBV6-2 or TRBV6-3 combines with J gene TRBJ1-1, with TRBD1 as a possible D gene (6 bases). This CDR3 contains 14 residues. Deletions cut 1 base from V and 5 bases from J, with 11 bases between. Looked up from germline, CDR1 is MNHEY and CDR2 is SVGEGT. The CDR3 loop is CASSYLDSMTEAFF. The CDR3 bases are TGTGCCAGCAGTTACTTGGACAGTATGACTGAAGCTTTCTTT.

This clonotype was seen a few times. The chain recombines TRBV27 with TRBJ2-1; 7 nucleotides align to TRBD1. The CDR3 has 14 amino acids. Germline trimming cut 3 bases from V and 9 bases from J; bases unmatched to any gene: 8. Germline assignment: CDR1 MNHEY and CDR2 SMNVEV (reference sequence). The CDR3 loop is CASSLGQPRIEQFF. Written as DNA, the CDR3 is TGTGCCAGCAGTTTGGGACAGCCTCGGATTGAGCAGTTCTTC.

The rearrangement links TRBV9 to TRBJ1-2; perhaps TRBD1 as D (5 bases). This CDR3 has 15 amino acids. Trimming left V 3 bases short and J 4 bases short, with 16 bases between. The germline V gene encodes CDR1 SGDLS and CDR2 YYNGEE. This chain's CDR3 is CASSATAQGGYGYTF. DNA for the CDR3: TGTGCCAGCAGCGCCACAGCGCAGGGTGGCTATGGCTACACCTTC.

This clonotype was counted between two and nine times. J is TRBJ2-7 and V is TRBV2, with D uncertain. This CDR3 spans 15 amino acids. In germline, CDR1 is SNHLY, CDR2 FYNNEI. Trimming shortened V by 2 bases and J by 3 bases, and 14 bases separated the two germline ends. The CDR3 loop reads CASSERQDFYYEQYF. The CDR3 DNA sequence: TGTGCCAGCAGTGAAAGACAAGATTTCTACTACGAGCAGTACTTC.

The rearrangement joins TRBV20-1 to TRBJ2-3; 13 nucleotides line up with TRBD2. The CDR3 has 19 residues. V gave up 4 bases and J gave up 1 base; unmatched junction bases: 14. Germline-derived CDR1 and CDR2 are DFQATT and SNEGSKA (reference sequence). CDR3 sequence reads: CSAKTNFGTSGARTDTQYF. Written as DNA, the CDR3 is TGCAGTGCTAAAACCAACTTCGGGACTAGCGGGGCTCGCACAGATACGCAGTATTTT.

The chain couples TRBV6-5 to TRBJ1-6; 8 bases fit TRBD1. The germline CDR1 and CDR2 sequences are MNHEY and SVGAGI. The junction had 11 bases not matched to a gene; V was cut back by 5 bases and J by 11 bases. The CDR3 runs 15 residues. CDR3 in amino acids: CASSPSTGESAPLHF. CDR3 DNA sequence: TGTGCCAGCAGTCCTTCGACAGGGGAATCGGCACCCCTCCACTTT.

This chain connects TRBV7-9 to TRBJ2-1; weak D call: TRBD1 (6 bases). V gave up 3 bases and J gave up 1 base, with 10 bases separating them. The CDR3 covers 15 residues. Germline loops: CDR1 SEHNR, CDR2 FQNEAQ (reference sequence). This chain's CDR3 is CASSFLQGSYNEQFF. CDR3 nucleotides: TGTGCCAGCAGCTTCCTCCAGGGGTCCTACAATGAGCAGTTCTTC.

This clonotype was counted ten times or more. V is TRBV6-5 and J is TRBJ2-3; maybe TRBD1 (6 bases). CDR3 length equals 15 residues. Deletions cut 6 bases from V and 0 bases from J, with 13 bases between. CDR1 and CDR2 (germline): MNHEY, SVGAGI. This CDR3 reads CASSAGQSSTDTQYF. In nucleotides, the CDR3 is TGTGCCAGCAGCGCCGGACAGTCCAGCACAGATACGCAGTATTTT.

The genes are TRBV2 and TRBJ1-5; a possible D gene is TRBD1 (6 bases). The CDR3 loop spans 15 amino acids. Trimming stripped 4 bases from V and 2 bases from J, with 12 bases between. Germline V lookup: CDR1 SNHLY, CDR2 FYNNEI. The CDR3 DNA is TGTGCCAGCAGTGTTGACAGGCAAGGCAATCAGCCCCAGCATTTT. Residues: CASSVDRQGNQPQHF.

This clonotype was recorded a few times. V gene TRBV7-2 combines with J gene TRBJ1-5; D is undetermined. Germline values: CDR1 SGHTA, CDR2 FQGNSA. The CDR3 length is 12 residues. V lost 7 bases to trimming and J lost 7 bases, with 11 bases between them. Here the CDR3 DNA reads TGTGCCAGCACCGAGGGCCTCCAGCCCCAGCATTTT. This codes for CASTEGLQPQHF.

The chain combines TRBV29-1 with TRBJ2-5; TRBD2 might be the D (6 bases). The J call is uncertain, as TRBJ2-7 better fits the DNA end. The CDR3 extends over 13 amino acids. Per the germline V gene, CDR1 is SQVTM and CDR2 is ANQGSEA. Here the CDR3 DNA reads TGCAGCGTCTCGGGACTTGGCCCTTACGAGCAGTACTTC. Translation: CSVSGLGPYEQYF.